A selection of T cell receptor beta chains follows, all from one sample in a study of early T cells in non-severe SARS-CoV-2 infection. TCRdb re-derived calls from the 5' RACE reads in MiXCR, one entry per CDR3 protein. The sample carries 100,000 to 120,000 distinct CDR3 sequences, over 10% recorded once. Sequencing was performed on whole blood, taken at baseline. The source of these receptors is an adult who was a healthcare worker with PCR-confirmed SARS-CoV-2 infection or an uninfected control (not recorded which). Both conserved end residues are part of each CDR3. D genes are given only for firm matches. A row's size may be missing; if present it is once, few, many or a size class.

DNA	CDR3	V	J	size	D
TGTGCCAGCAGTGGACCGACTAGTTTTGAGACCCAGTACTTC	CASSGPTSFETQYF	TRBV6-2/TRBV6-3	TRBJ2-5	NA	NA
TGTGCCTCTCCCCGGGACAGGGATACCTACGAGCAGTACTTC	CASPRDRDTYEQYF	TRBV6-1	TRBJ2-7	many	TRBD1
TGTGCCACCAGCAGAGATTTGGGAGGGGCCAACGTCCTGACTTTC	CATSRDLGGANVLTF	TRBV15	TRBJ2-6	NA	NA
TGTGCCAGCAGTTACTCGAGAAGGGATAATTCACCCCTCCACTTT	CASSYSRRDNSPLHF	TRBV6-5	TRBJ1-6	NA	NA
TGTGCCAGCAGCTCCTTGACAGGGGGTACTGAAGCTTTCTTT	CASSSLTGGTEAFF	TRBV11-2	TRBJ1-1	few	TRBD1
TGCGCCAGCAGCTCCTTAGCGGGTAACCAAGAGACCCAGTACTTC	CASSSLAGNQETQYF	TRBV5-1	TRBJ2-5	many	TRBD2
TGTGCCAGTATAGCGGGGCTCAGGTACCAAGAGACCCAGTACTTC	CASIAGLRYQETQYF	TRBV6-1	TRBJ2-5	few	TRBD2
TGTGCCAGCACCACGGGGACAGATACGCAGTATTTT	CASTTGTDTQYF	TRBV2	TRBJ2-3	few	NA
TGTGCCAGCAGCTTAACGTTTAGCACAGATACGCAGTATTTT	CASSLTFSTDTQYF	TRBV7-3	TRBJ2-3	once	NA
TGCAGCGTTGGGGGACCCACTGGAGGCTACACCTTC	CSVGGPTGGYTF	TRBV29-1	TRBJ1-2	few	NA
TGTGCCAGTAGTCGTGCGTGGGATACGCAGTATTTT	CASSRAWDTQYF	TRBV19	TRBJ2-3	many	NA
TGTGCCAGCAGCCCCACAGGGATGTCCTATAATTCACCCCTCCACTTT	CASSPTGMSYNSPLHF	TRBV11-2	TRBJ1-6	few	NA
TGTGCCAGCAGCCCGAGAGAGGGACTAGCGTCTCACAATGAGCAGTTCTTC	CASSPREGLASHNEQFF	TRBV7-9	TRBJ2-1	NA	TRBD2
TGTGCCAGCAGCGCAGGGACTAGCGGGAGGGCCCATCGAGATACGCAGTATTTT	CASSAGTSGRAHRDTQYF	TRBV28	TRBJ2-3	many	TRBD2
TGCAGTGCGAAAATAGGACTGAACACCGGGGAGCTGTTTTTT	CSAKIGLNTGELFF	TRBV20-1	TRBJ2-2	few	NA
TGTGCCAGCAGCATCATCGGGACAGGGGTTTACGAGCAGTACTTC	CASSIIGTGVYEQYF	TRBV7-2	TRBJ2-7	few	TRBD1
TGTGCCAGTAGTAAAGGAAACTATGGCTACACCTTC	CASSKGNYGYTF	TRBV19	TRBJ1-2	NA	NA
TGCAGTGCTCCTAGCGGGAGGGGATTGTACCAAGAGACCCAGTACTTC	CSAPSGRGLYQETQYF	TRBV20-1	TRBJ2-5	many	TRBD2
TGTGCCAGCAGCGGACAGGGGCCATTTCATGGCTACACCTTC	CASSGQGPFHGYTF	TRBV7-9	TRBJ1-2	NA	TRBD1
TGTGCCAGCAGTGAGGACATAACCCCAACCTACGAGCAGTACTTC	CASSEDITPTYEQYF	TRBV25-1	TRBJ2-7	few	NA
TGTGCCACAAAGGGTGACAATGAAAAACTGTTTTTT	CATKGDNEKLFF	TRBV15	TRBJ1-4	once	NA
TGCAGCGTTACCGGACACTCGAACACTGAAGCTTTCTTT	CSVTGHSNTEAFF	TRBV29-1	TRBJ1-1	many	NA
TGTGCCAGCAGCTTAGGGACAGGGGGTATGGCTTCACCCCTCCACTTT	CASSLGTGGMASPLHF	TRBV7-3	TRBJ1-6	many	TRBD1
TGCAGCGTGAAACAGGGAAATTCACCCCTCCACTTT	CSVKQGNSPLHF	TRBV29-1	TRBJ1-6	NA	NA
TGTGCCAGCAGCCGGAGAGTCTCTGGGGCCAACGTCCTGACTTTC	CASSRRVSGANVLTF	TRBV7-9	TRBJ2-6	many	NA
TGCAGTGCTGTCACAGGGGCCGTCGCAGATACGCAGTATTTT	CSAVTGAVADTQYF	TRBV20-1	TRBJ2-3	few	TRBD1
TGTGCCTGGAGGGACAGGGTTAACACTGAAGCTTTCTTT	CAWRDRVNTEAFF	TRBV30	TRBJ1-1	many	TRBD1
TGTGCCAGCTTAGGGGTTAACACTGAAGCTTTCTTT	CASLGVNTEAFF	TRBV28	TRBJ1-1	NA	NA
TGCGCCAGCAGCTTGCAGGACAGGGGGCTTTCGAACACTGAAGCTTTCTTT	CASSLQDRGLSNTEAFF	TRBV5-1	TRBJ1-1	few	TRBD1
TGTGCCAGCAAACCGACAGAGAGCTCCTATAATTCACCCCTCCACTTT	CASKPTESSYNSPLHF	TRBV6-5	TRBJ1-6	NA	NA
TGTGCCAGCAGGATCCTCCGGAGCTACACAGATACGCGGTATTTT	CASRILRSYTDTRYF	TRBV28	TRBJ2-3	NA	NA
TGCGCCAGCAGCCAACAGAATAGGGGGTCTGCTGAAGCTTTCTTT	CASSQQNRGSAEAFF	TRBV4-1	TRBJ1-1	NA	NA
TGCAGCGTTACCGGGACAGGACACATCGGCACAGATACGCAGTATTTT	CSVTGTGHIGTDTQYF	TRBV29-1	TRBJ2-3	few	TRBD1
TGTGCCAGCAGCTTAGGATACGAAGATACGCAGTATTTT	CASSLGYEDTQYF	TRBV7-2	TRBJ2-3	few	NA
TGCAGCGTCCTCGGCGGACAGACACCCTACGAGCAGTACTTC	CSVLGGQTPYEQYF	TRBV29-1	TRBJ2-7	NA	NA
TGTGCCAGCAGTGAGACGGGACTAGCGGGAGGTCTGCAGTACTTC	CASSETGLAGGLQYF	TRBV25-1	TRBJ2-7	once	TRBD2
TGTGCCAGCAGCTTAGATCCTTTCTACGAGCAGTACTTC	CASSLDPFYEQYF	TRBV11-2	TRBJ2-7	NA	NA
TGTGCCAGCAGCTCATGGACTCTCTCTGGGGCCAACGTCCTGACTTTC	CASSSWTLSGANVLTF	TRBV5-5	TRBJ2-6	few	NA
TGTGCCAGCAGCTCCCACGGGAGACCAGGCACAGATACGCAGTATTTT	CASSSHGRPGTDTQYF	TRBV11-1	TRBJ2-3	NA	NA
TGTGCCAGCAGCCGCCAGGAAGGACACACTGAAGCTTTCTTT	CASSRQEGHTEAFF	TRBV14	TRBJ1-1	few	NA
TGTGCCAGCAGCCGGGGCCACGCCGGGGGGACCACTGAAGCTTTCTTT	CASSRGHAGGTTEAFF	TRBV3-1	TRBJ1-1	NA	NA
TGTGCCAGCAGCCTCTTACAGGGAGCTAACTATGGCTACACCTTC	CASSLLQGANYGYTF	TRBV7-9	TRBJ1-2	NA	NA
TGTGCCAGCAGCCCAGAACTGGCGGGGAACACTGAAGCTTTCTTT	CASSPELAGNTEAFF	TRBV7-8	TRBJ1-1	few	NA
TGTGCCAGCAGCGTAGGAAGGGGCATTCAGTACTTC	CASSVGRGIQYF	TRBV9	TRBJ2-4	few	NA
TGTGTCAGCAGTTATCCGGACGGCACAGATACGCAGTATTTT	CVSSYPDGTDTQYF	TRBV5-6	TRBJ2-3	NA	NA
TGTGCCAGCAGAAAATCGGGACAGGGACCGAACACTGAAGCTTTCTTT	CASRKSGQGPNTEAFF	TRBV28	TRBJ1-1	many	TRBD1
TGTGCCTGGCTGGCGTCCGGGACTAGCCGATCCTACGAGCAGTACTTC	CAWLASGTSRSYEQYF	TRBV30	TRBJ2-7	few	TRBD2